This is a list of T cell receptor beta chains from one sample in a study of T cell repertoires in cytomegalovirus infection. Antigens for these TCRs are unknown. TCRdb redid the calling of the reads with MiXCR, one entry per CDR3 protein. Of hundreds of thousands of distinct CDR3 sequences in the sample, around 30% were seen once. Sequenced here: cultured PBMCs, sampled from culture after CMV antigen stimulation. Every receptor here comes from a human donor in good health (CMV status not recorded). Some clones in this sample may be carry-over from other donors' samples. Both conserved end residues are part of each CDR3. D genes are given only for firm matches. Not all rows give a size; the values are once, few, many and, for expanded clones, a class.

size: NA
length: 18
J: TRBJ2-4
V: TRBV7-2
D: NA
DNA: TGTGCCAGCAGCTTAGAGGGGAGGGGGGGTTGGGCCAAAAACATTCAGTACTTC
CDR3: CASSLEGRGGWAKNIQYF

size: few
length: 21
J: TRBJ2-1
V: TRBV12-5
D: TRBD2
DNA: TGTGCTAGTGGTTTGGTATTATCCACCGGGACTAGCGGGAGGATCGGCAATGAGCAGTTCTTC
CDR3: CASGLVLSTGTSGRIGNEQFF

size: few
length: 14
J: TRBJ2-7
V: TRBV28
D: NA
DNA: TGTGCCAGCAGTGGCCGAGGGGGGGGTTACGAGCAGTACTTC
CDR3: CASSGRGGGYEQYF

size: few
length: 16
J: TRBJ2-5
V: TRBV7-2
D: TRBD2
DNA: TGTGCCAGCAGCTTAGGGCTAGCGGGGATCCAAGAGACCCAGTACTTC
CDR3: CASSLGLAGIQETQYF

size: many
length: 14
J: TRBJ1-2
V: TRBV7-2
D: TRBD1
DNA: TGTGCCAGCAGCCTATTGACAGGGAACTATGGCTACACCTTC
CDR3: CASSLLTGNYGYTF

size: few
length: 12
J: TRBJ1-2
V: TRBV20-1
D: NA
DNA: TGCAGTGCTACCCAGGAAATTTTTGGCTACACCTTC
CDR3: CSATQEIFGYTF

size: few
length: 15
J: TRBJ2-3
V: TRBV10-3
D: NA
DNA: TGTGCCATCAGTGGGGACGTCGGGAGTTCAGATACGCAGTATTTT
CDR3: CAISGDVGSSDTQYF

size: NA
length: 15
J: TRBJ1-1
V: TRBV6-6
D: NA
DNA: TGTGCCAGCAGTTACTCGCAACAAGCGAACACTGAAGCTTTCTTT
CDR3: CASSYSQQANTEAFF

size: NA
length: 12
J: TRBJ1-2
V: TRBV6-2/TRBV6-3
D: NA
DNA: TGTGCCAGCAGTAACCAGGCTTATGGCTACACCTTC
CDR3: CASSNQAYGYTF

size: few
length: 17
J: TRBJ2-3
V: TRBV7-2
D: NA
DNA: TGTGCCAGCAGCAGGGCTGGGGGGGGGCGAGGAGCAGATACGCAGTATTTT
CDR3: CASSRAGGGRGADTQYF

size: few
length: 12
J: TRBJ1-4
V: TRBV5-6
D: TRBD1
DNA: TGTGCCAGCAGTTCGGACAGGGGGGGACTGTTTTTT
CDR3: CASSSDRGGLFF

size: NA
length: 17
J: TRBJ2-7
V: TRBV2
D: NA
DNA: TGTGCCAGCAGTGAAGGGGGGCAGGGTTTGACCTCCTACGAGCAGTACTTC
CDR3: CASSEGGQGLTSYEQYF

size: NA
length: 16
J: TRBJ2-1
V: TRBV14
D: NA
DNA: TGTGCCAGCAGCCAAGTTCGGCTAGTAATTACCGATGAGCAGTTCTTC
CDR3: CASSQVRLVITDEQFF

size: few
length: 16
J: TRBJ2-3
V: TRBV7-8
D: TRBD2
DNA: TGTGCCAGCAGATTGGGGTGGGCGGGGGGGACAGATACGCAGTATTTT
CDR3: CASRLGWAGGTDTQYF

size: NA
length: 15
J: TRBJ2-7
V: TRBV7-2
D: NA
DNA: TGTGCCAGCAGCTCTCCTGCTCGTCAAGGGCGAGAGCAGTACTTC
CDR3: CASSSPARQGREQYF

size: NA
length: 17
J: TRBJ2-3
V: TRBV4-1
D: TRBD2
DNA: TGCGCCAGCAGTCCAGCCGGGACTAGGGTTAGGGCAGATACGCAGTATTTT
CDR3: CASSPAGTRVRADTQYF

size: NA
length: 16
J: TRBJ2-1
V: TRBV18
D: TRBD2
DNA: TGTGCCAGCTCACCAGTACTAGCGGGGGGGCCTAATGAGCAGTTCTTC
CDR3: CASSPVLAGGPNEQFF

size: few
length: 15
J: TRBJ2-7
V: TRBV11-2
D: TRBD2
DNA: TGTGCCAGCAGCGGACTAGCGGGAGACGTACACGAGCAGTACTTC
CDR3: CASSGLAGDVHEQYF

size: NA
length: 13
J: TRBJ2-7
V: TRBV6-1
D: NA
DNA: TGTGCCAGCAGTGAATCGCAAGCCTACGAGCAGTACTTC
CDR3: CASSESQAYEQYF

size: NA
length: 13
J: TRBJ1-1
V: TRBV4-3
D: NA
DNA: TGCGCCAGCAGCCATGACCTCGGACAGGAAGCTTTCTTT
CDR3: CASSHDLGQEAFF

size: NA
length: 13
J: TRBJ2-3
V: TRBV6-6
D: NA
DNA: TGTGCCAGCGGGCTGGAACCGGCAGATACGCAGTATTTT
CDR3: CASGLEPADTQYF

size: few
length: 16
J: TRBJ2-2
V: TRBV29-1
D: NA
DNA: TGCAGCGTTGAAGTGGGGCAGGGGCTGAACACCGGGGAGCTGTTTTTT
CDR3: CSVEVGQGLNTGELFF

size: many
length: 14
J: TRBJ2-7
V: TRBV7-6
D: TRBD1
DNA: TGTGCCAGCAGCTACGGACAGGGGGACTACGAGCAGTACTTC
CDR3: CASSYGQGDYEQYF

size: few
length: 15
J: TRBJ1-2
V: TRBV10-3
D: NA
DNA: TGTGCCATCGAGGATGAATTCAGGGTTGTAGGAGGCTACACCTTC
CDR3: CAIEDEFRVVGGYTF

size: few
length: 12
J: TRBJ2-3
V: TRBV7-2
D: NA
DNA: TGTGCCAGCAGCTTGGGGCTAGAGGGGCAGTATTTT
CDR3: CASSLGLEGQYF

size: NA
length: 11
J: TRBJ2-1
V: TRBV12-3/TRBV12-4
D: NA
DNA: TGTGCCAGCAGGAGAGTGGATGAGCAGTTCTTC
CDR3: CASRRVDEQFF

size: many
length: 13
J: TRBJ1-1
V: TRBV7-3
D: TRBD1
DNA: TGTGCCAGCAGTGCTCAGGGGGGGACTGAAGCTTTCTTT
CDR3: CASSAQGGTEAFF

size: NA
length: 16
J: TRBJ1-1
V: TRBV7-4
D: NA
DNA: TGTGCCAGCAGCTTAGATGTTACACTCATGAACACTGAAGCTTTCTTT
CDR3: CASSLDVTLMNTEAFF

size: few
length: 15
J: TRBJ2-7
V: TRBV19
D: NA
DNA: TGTGCCAGTAGTTTTGGTGGGGGGAATCCCTACGAGCAGTACTTC
CDR3: CASSFGGGNPYEQYF

size: NA
length: 15
J: TRBJ1-1
V: TRBV7-2
D: NA
DNA: TGTGCCAGCAGCCCGCGTATACTTCAGGGGACTGAAGCTTTCTTT
CDR3: CASSPRILQGTEAFF

size: NA
length: 14
J: TRBJ1-4
V: TRBV10-3
D: NA
DNA: TGTGCCATCAGTGCAGAGGAACCTAATGAAAAACTGTTTTTT
CDR3: CAISAEEPNEKLFF

size: NA
length: 15
J: TRBJ1-1
V: TRBV7-8
D: TRBD1
DNA: TGTGCCAGCAGCCTCACAGGGGTACTGAACACTGAAGCTTTCTTT
CDR3: CASSLTGVLNTEAFF

size: few
length: 17
J: TRBJ1-4
V: TRBV6-2/TRBV6-3
D: NA
DNA: TGTGCCAGCAGTTCGGGTCGTCAGACAGACCTCTTTGAAAAACTGTTTTTT
CDR3: CASSSGRQTDLFEKLFF

size: NA
length: 15
J: TRBJ2-3
V: TRBV7-9
D: NA
DNA: TGTACCAGCAGCTTATTAAGCAGGGAGGCAGATACGCAGTATTTT
CDR3: CTSSLLSREADTQYF

size: many
length: 13
J: TRBJ2-4
V: TRBV19
D: NA
DNA: TGTGCCACCTCTGCAACCTGGAGGAACATTCAGTACTTC
CDR3: CATSATWRNIQYF

size: few
length: 12
J: TRBJ1-2
V: TRBV19
D: NA
DNA: TGTGCCAGTACCTACCGGGGTGATGGCTACACCTTC
CDR3: CASTYRGDGYTF

size: NA
length: 12
J: TRBJ2-1
V: TRBV12-3/TRBV12-4
D: NA
DNA: TGTGCCAGCAGTTTTAGCACCAGGGAGCAGTTCTTC
CDR3: CASSFSTREQFF

size: few
length: 16
J: TRBJ1-5
V: TRBV7-8
D: NA
DNA: TGTGCCAGCAGCTTAGAGGTTATTGGGGGTGGGCAGCCCCAGCATTTT
CDR3: CASSLEVIGGGQPQHF

size: many
length: 15
J: TRBJ2-1
V: TRBV7-2
D: TRBD2
DNA: TGTGCCAGCAGCATAGGGGCGGGGGGTTACAATGAGCAGTTCTTC
CDR3: CASSIGAGGYNEQFF

size: few
length: 13
J: TRBJ1-1
V: TRBV7-2
D: NA
DNA: TGTGCCAGCAGCTTTAGCGGGGGGGTGGAAGCTTTCTTT
CDR3: CASSFSGGVEAFF

size: NA
length: 12
J: TRBJ1-1
V: TRBV11-2
D: NA
DNA: TGTGCCAGCAGTAACACAGGTTTAGAAGCTTTCTTT
CDR3: CASSNTGLEAFF

size: NA
length: 16
J: TRBJ2-1
V: TRBV7-9
D: NA
DNA: TGTGCCAGCAGCTTAGGGGTACTTAGCTCCTACAATGAGCAGTTCTTC
CDR3: CASSLGVLSSYNEQFF

size: NA
length: 12
J: TRBJ2-5
V: TRBV27
D: NA
DNA: TGTGCCACCCGGGGCGGAGAAGAGACCCAGTACTTC
CDR3: CATRGGEETQYF

size: NA
length: 16
J: TRBJ1-4
V: TRBV2
D: NA
DNA: TGTGCCAGCAGCCAAGAGGCACCGGCAACTAATGAAAAACTGTTTTTT
CDR3: CASSQEAPATNEKLFF

size: many
length: 15
J: TRBJ2-7
V: TRBV7-2
D: TRBD1
DNA: TGTGCCAGCAGCTTAGGGACAGGGCGCTCCTACGAGCAGTACTTC
CDR3: CASSLGTGRSYEQYF

size: NA
length: 15
J: TRBJ1-1
V: TRBV18
D: TRBD1
DNA: TGTGCCAGCTCGCCGCCAGACAGGGGGGGCACTGAAGCTTTCTTT
CDR3: CASSPPDRGGTEAFF

size: few
length: 16
J: TRBJ2-3
V: TRBV12-3/TRBV12-4
D: TRBD2
DNA: TGTGCCAGCAGACTGACTAGCCAGGGTTTCACAGATACGCAGTATTTT
CDR3: CASRLTSQGFTDTQYF

size: NA
length: 17
J: TRBJ1-1
V: TRBV28
D: NA
DNA: TGTGCCAGCCAAGGGCCGGGTGAGACGACCCTGAACACTGAAGCTTTCTTT
CDR3: CASQGPGETTLNTEAFF

size: few
length: 14
J: TRBJ1-1
V: TRBV28
D: NA
DNA: TGTGCCAGCAGGCCATGGGGAGGCGGCACTGAAGCTTTCTTT
CDR3: CASRPWGGGTEAFF

size: NA
length: 12
J: TRBJ2-3
V: TRBV7-2
D: NA
DNA: TGTGCCAGCAGCCCTAGTATAGGTCCGCAGTATTTT
CDR3: CASSPSIGPQYF

size: NA
length: 14
J: TRBJ1-5
V: TRBV6-8
D: NA
DNA: TGTGCCAGCAGCGGACAGCTTAGCAATCAGCCCCAGCATTTT
CDR3: CASSGQLSNQPQHF

size: NA
length: 15
J: TRBJ2-3
V: TRBV7-2
D: TRBD2
DNA: TGTGCCAGCAGCTTACTCGGACTAGCAGGAGATACGCAGTATTTT
CDR3: CASSLLGLAGDTQYF

size: NA
length: 15
J: TRBJ2-1
V: TRBV18
D: NA
DNA: TGTGCCAGCTCAACAGACGGATACTCCTACAATGAGCAGTTCTTC
CDR3: CASSTDGYSYNEQFF

size: NA
length: 17
J: TRBJ1-6
V: TRBV5-6
D: TRBD1
DNA: TGTGCCAGCAGCCCCGGGACAGGGGGAACCTATAATTCACCCCTCCACTTT
CDR3: CASSPGTGGTYNSPLHF

size: many
length: 17
J: TRBJ2-7
V: TRBV7-8
D: TRBD2
DNA: TGTGCCAGCAGCTTTTTGGGCCCTAGCGGGAATTCCTACGAGCAGTACTTC
CDR3: CASSFLGPSGNSYEQYF

size: few
length: 14
J: TRBJ1-5
V: TRBV7-9
D: TRBD1
DNA: TGTGCCAGCAGCGTGACAGGGTTAGGACAGCCCCAGCATTTT
CDR3: CASSVTGLGQPQHF

size: many
length: 11
J: TRBJ2-1
V: TRBV29-1
D: NA
DNA: TGCAGCGTTGAAGAGTACAATGAGCAGTTCTTC
CDR3: CSVEEYNEQFF

size: NA
length: 15
J: TRBJ1-6
V: TRBV2
D: NA
DNA: TGTGCCAGCAGTGAACCGGTTGGTGTGAATTCACCCCTCCACTTT
CDR3: CASSEPVGVNSPLHF